The rows below give T cell receptor beta chains drawn from one sample of a study of tumor and adjacent non-tumor tissue in lung cancer. TCRdb re-analysed the multiplex PCR reads in MiXCR, keeping a single row per CDR3 protein. Of approximately 79,000 distinct CDR3 sequences listed, about two thirds are singletons. Sequencing used lung tumor tissue. These receptors came from a woman aged 40 to 49 with non-small cell lung cancer. The CDR3 runs from the conserved cysteine through the conserved F or W. The D gene is left open where the match is weak. Size is omitted from some rows. Given values are once, few, many or a class for expanded clones.

>-|-|TRBJ1-6|TRBV11-2
CTSSSDAQLNSPLHF
TGTACCAGCAGCTCGGATGCACAGCTAAATTCACCCCTCCACTTT
>TRBD2|-|TRBJ2-1|TRBV4-1
CASSQLAGTYEQFF
TGCGCCAGCAGCCAACTAGCGGGGACCTACGAGCAGTTCTTC
>TRBD1|-|TRBJ1-5|TRBV28
CASSPGDRGFDQPQHF
TGTGCCAGCAGTCCCGGGGACAGGGGATTCGATCAGCCCCAGCATTTT
>-|medium-sized|TRBJ2-3|TRBV11-2
CASSLEGSGRDTQYF
TGTGCCAGCAGCTTAGAAGGGTCAGGGCGGGATACGCAGTATTTT
>-|once|TRBJ2-1|TRBV6-2/TRBV6-3
CASISMRVRNEQFF
TGTGCCAGCATCTCGATGCGGGTGCGAAATGAGCAGTTCTTC
>-|-|TRBJ2-1|TRBV7-3
CASNWATTGNNGQFF
TGTGCCAGCAACTGGGCCACGACTGGTAACAATGGGCAGTTCTTC
>-|-|TRBJ2-7|TRBV20-1
CSARAIITYEQYF
TGCAGTGCTAGAGCCATCATAACCTACGAGCAATACTTC
>TRBD1|-|TRBJ2-7|TRBV29-1
CGVNPGTGYEQYF
TGCGGCGTTAATCCCGGGACAGGCTACGAGCAGTATTTC
>-|-|TRBJ2-7|TRBV7-9
CASSLGGGGGNEQYF
TGTGCCAGCAGCTTAGGGGGCGGGGGCGGGAATGAGCAGTACTTC
>TRBD2|-|TRBJ2-1|TRBV29-1
CIVEAKTSGRGGEQFF
TGCATCGTTGAAGCAAAGACCAGCGGGAGGGGGGGTGAGCAGTTCTTC
>-|-|TRBJ1-1|TRBV7-9
CASSFPKAGCADTEAFF
TGTGCCAGCAGCTTCCCAAAAGCGGGGTGCGCGGACACCGAAGCTTTCTTT
>-|-|TRBJ2-5|TRBV5-6
CTSTYGGETQYF
TGTACCAGCACCTACGGGGGCGAGACACAGTACTTC
>TRBD2|once|TRBJ2-1|TRBV29-1
CSMTSGFSCNEQFF
TGCAGCATGACTAGCGGTTTTTCTTGCAATGAACAGTTCTTC
>-|-|TRBJ1-4|TRBV5-1
CASSLGLQREFRTNEKLFF
TGCGCCAGCAGCCTGGGGTTACAGAGGGAATTCCGGACTAATGAAAAACTGTTTTTT
>-|once|TRBJ2-3|TRBV6-6
CASSYNKDTQYF
TGTGCCAGCAGCTACAATAAAGATACGCAGTATTTT
>-|many|TRBJ1-5|TRBV6-1
CASSALQPNQPQHF
TGTGCCAGCAGTGCCTTGCAGCCTAATCAGCCCCAGCATTTT
>TRBD1|-|TRBJ2-3|TRBV5-6
CASNEHGTGEADTQYF
TGTGCCAGCAACGAACACGGGACAGGGGAGGCAGATACGCAGTATTTT
>TRBD1|-|TRBJ2-1|TRBV12-3/TRBV12-4
CASRSGTGPYNEQFF
TGTGCCAGCAGGTCAGGGACAGGGCCGTACAATGAGCAGTTCTTC
>-|-|TRBJ1-6|TRBV11-2
CASSLTSGNNSPLRF
TGTGCCAGCAGCTTAACTTCGGGGAATAATTCACCCCTCCGCTTT
>-|-|TRBJ2-3|TRBV29-1
CSAPYRDTQYF
TGCAGCGCACCTTATAGAGATACGCAGTATTTT
>TRBD1|-|TRBJ1-6|TRBV6-7
CVSSYIDRVGSSPLHF
TGTGTCAGCAGTTACATCGACAGGGTAGGAAGCTCACCCCTCCACTTT
>TRBD2|many|TRBJ2-3|TRBV6-1
CASSIIAGGDTDTQYF
TGTGCCAGCAGTATCATAGCGGGGGGGGACACAGATACGCAGTATTTT
>-|few|TRBJ1-1|TRBV11-2
CASRLGAGCEAFF
TGTGCCAGCAGATTAGGGGCAGGGTGTGAAGCTTTCTTT
>TRBD2|once|TRBJ2-1|TRBV11-2
CASSSLAGVYNEQFF
TGTGCCAGCAGCTCGCTAGCGGGGGTCTACAATGAGCAGTTCTTT
>-|many|TRBJ2-5|TRBV28
CASSSRDTQETQYF
TGTGCCAGCAGTTCCCGGGACACCCAAGAGACCCAGTACTTC
>TRBD1|many|TRBJ2-5|TRBV20-1
CSARDYGTAKETQYF
TGCAGTGCTAGAGATTACGGGACAGCCAAAGAGACCCAGTACTTC
>-|-|TRBJ2-1|TRBV24-1
CATSASPSSYDEQFF
TGTGCCACCAGTGCCAGTCCAAGCTCCTACGATGAGCAGTTCTTC
>TRBD2|-|TRBJ2-7|TRBV20-1
CSARFAGVGEQCF
TGCAGTGCTAGGTTCGCGGGAGTGGGAGAGCAGTGCTTC
>-|-|TRBJ2-3|TRBV5-6
CDSSLDGAENMQYF
TGTGACAGCAGCTTGGATGGTGCGGAGAATATGCAGTATTTT
>-|-|TRBJ2-7|TRBV12-3/TRBV12-4
CASSLTDAYKQYF
TGTGCCAGCAGTTTAACGGATGCCTACAAGCAGTACTTC
>-|many|TRBJ2-7|TRBV20-1
CSAPKNKYEQYF
TGCAGTGCCCCGAAAAATAAATACGAGCAGTACTTC
>TRBD1|-|TRBJ2-1|TRBV11-2
CTSSLGGTGCNERFF
TGTACCAGCAGCTTAGGTGGGACAGGGTGCAATGAGCGGTTCTTC
>TRBD2|many|TRBJ2-5|TRBV24-1
CATSDGGSETQYF
TGTGCCACCAGTGACGGGGGGTCAGAGACCCAGTACTTC
>TRBD1|-|TRBJ1-2|TRBV5-5
CASSLGQGTGDGYTF
TGTGCCAGCAGCTTAGGACAGGGGACAGGTGATGGTTACACCTTC
>TRBD1|-|TRBJ1-3|TRBV6-5
CASSSDRGWRNTIYF
TGTGCCAGCAGCAGCGACAGGGGGTGGAGGAACACCATATATTTT
>-|-|TRBJ2-7|TRBV6-2/TRBV6-3
CGSSYLSGLMSGEQYF
TGTGGCAGCAGTTACTTGTCAGGGTTAATGAGTGGCGAGCAGTACTTC
>TRBD2|-|TRBJ2-1|TRBV11-2
CASSLGMGLAGANNEQFF
TGTGCCAGCAGCTTAGGAATGGGACTAGCGGGGGCTAACAATGAGCAGTTCTTC
>TRBD1|-|TRBJ2-1|TRBV12-3/TRBV12-4
CASSSYSGGDDEQFF
TGTGCCAGCAGTTCCTACTCAGGGGGTGACGATGAGCAGTTCTTC
>-|few|TRBJ2-5|TRBV27
CASSLGAEVTQYF
TGTGCCAGCAGCTTGGGGGCGGAGGTGACCCAGTACTTC
>-|few|TRBJ1-1|TRBV21-1
CASSTWEGWNTEVFF
TGTGCCAGCAGCACCTGGGAGGGTTGGAACACTGAAGTTTTCTTT
>-|-|TRBJ2-5|TRBV7-9
CTSSPDSSAETQYF
TGTACCAGCAGCCCGGACAGTAGTGCGGAGACCCAATACTTC
>-|-|TRBJ2-7|TRBV29-1
CSVSSGPTTWSYSYEQYF
TGTAGCGTTAGTTCGGGTCCCACAACGTGGTCTTACTCCTACGAGCAGTACTTC
>TRBD2|large|TRBJ2-5|TRBV11-2
CASSRSTSGRETQYF
TGTGCCAGCAGCCGGTCCACTAGCGGGCGGGAGACCCAGTACTTC
>TRBD2|many|TRBJ2-1|TRBV20-1
CSASGTSGYNEQFF
TGCAGTGCTAGTGGGACTAGCGGATACAATGAGCAGTTCTTC
>-|many|TRBJ2-5|TRBV11-2
CASSPKDPSRETQYF
TGTGCCAGCAGCCCAAAGGACCCTTCCAGGGAGACCCAGTACTTC
>TRBD1|many|TRBJ2-3|TRBV24-1
CATRDRGTDTQYF
TGTGCCACCAGGGACAGGGGAACAGATACGCAGTATTTT
>-|-|TRBJ2-6|TRBV6-1
CASIERGSRGSGANVLTF
TGTGCCAGCATTGAACGGGGCAGCCGGGGTTCTGGTGCCAACGTCCTGACTTTC
>-|-|TRBJ1-4|TRBV12-3/TRBV12-4
CACSSHRATNEKLLF
TGTGCCTGCAGTTCTCACCGTGCAACTAATGAAAAACTGTTATTT
>TRBD1|-|TRBJ2-1|TRBV6-4
CASSDERTGRNEQFF
TGTGCCAGCAGTGACGAGAGGACAGGGAGAAATGAGCAGTTTTTC